The 21 T cell receptor beta chains below come from one sample, sequenced in a study of OX40 agonist ivuxolimab in advanced cancers. Sequencing used immunoSEQ multiplex PCR; TCRdb keeps in-frame clones, though not all of them. This table holds 69,000 or so clones, around 83% found once. The material sequenced was CD4+ or CD8+ T cells sorted from blood, taken in a trial of the OX40 agonist ivuxolimab. These TCRs come from an adult with an advanced solid tumor such as melanoma, head and neck, liver or kidney cancer.

V is TRBV11-1 and J is TRBJ2-2; D uncertain. Germline lookup yields CDR1 SGHAT and CDR2 FQDESV (reference sequence). V lost 5 bases and J 0 bases, leaving 16 bases between the germline ends. This CDR3 spans 17 amino acids. CDR3 nucleotide sequence: TGTGCCAGCAGCACCACGTTTGAGCCTCCGAACACCGGGGAGCTGTTTTTT. Protein: CASSTTFEPPNTGELFF.

This CDR3 is CASSAVQGRYEQYV. DNA of the CDR3: TGTGCCAGCAGCGCCGTTCAGGGGCGCTACGAGCAGTACGTC. The chain has TRBV9 and TRBJ2-7, with D maybe TRBD1 (6 bases). This CDR3 has 14 residues. The ends were cut back, 3 bases at V and 3 bases at J, with 13 bases in the middle. Looked up from germline, CDR1 is SGDLS and CDR2 is YYNGEE.

This clone turned up a few times. This chain connects TRBV10-3 to TRBJ2-1; TRBD1 matches 9 bases. This CDR3 is built from 17 residues. The germline V gene has CDR1 ENHRY and CDR2 SYGVKD. Trimming removed 6 bases from V and 6 bases from J; junction bases left unmatched: 15. CDR3 DNA sequence: TGTGCCATCAGAAGTCCCGGGACAGGGTTGGGGGTCAATGAGCAGTTCTTC. Translated, it gives CAIRSPGTGLGVNEQFF.

The rearrangement uses TRBV5-6 and TRBJ1-5, with a tentative D call TRBD1 (5 bases). V shed 3 bases and J shed 3 bases, with 16 bases lying between them. CDR3 size: 16 residues. Germline V lookup: CDR1 SGHDT, CDR2 YYEEEE. The CDR3 DNA is TGTGCCAGCAGCTCGTACGAGGGACGGAACAATCAGCCCCAGCATTTT. Encoded protein: CASSSYEGRNNQPQHF.

The genes are TRBV7-2 and TRBJ1-1; D not certain. V shed 3 bases and J shed 0 bases, with 11 bases lying between them. CDR1 is SGHTA and CDR2 is FQGNSA in the germline V gene. This CDR3 spans 15 amino acids. The CDR3 protein is CASSFRKSLNTEAFF. CDR3 in DNA: TGTGCCAGCAGCTTCCGGAAATCGCTGAACACTGAAGCTTTCTTT.

This chain links TRBV28 with TRBJ2-7; D is uncertain. Germline loops: CDR1 MDHEN, CDR2 SYDVKM. The V end was cut by 5 bases, the J end by 5 bases, with 16 bases between. The CDR3 loop spans 14 amino acids. The CDR3 DNA follows: TGTGCCAGCAGTCCCTCTTCCCGACTGAACGAGCAGTACGTC. This sequence encodes CASSPSSRLNEQYV.

The J gene is TRBJ2-7, the V gene TRBV13; TRBD2 matches 8 bases. CDR3 length: 18 residues. CDR1 and CDR2 (germline): PRHDT, FYEKMQ (reference sequence). J lost 3 bases, V lost 2 bases, and 15 bases had no gene match. CDR3 residues: CASSLYPGRAAFGYEQYF. CDR3 DNA sequence: TGTGCCAGCAGCTTATATCCCGGGAGGGCCGCATTCGGCTACGAGCAGTACTTC.

The CDR3 is CASSSPQSLNTEAFF. The CDR3, as DNA: TGTGCCAGCAGCTCGCCACAGAGTTTAAACACTGAAGCTTTCTTT. The chain couples TRBV5-4 to TRBJ1-1; D remains unclear. Trimming removed 3 bases at V and 2 bases at J, with 14 bases between. CDR1 SGHNT and CDR2 YYREEE come from the germline V gene (reference sequence). The CDR3 has 15 amino acids.

J is TRBJ2-2 and V is TRBV5-6; TRBD2 matches 11 bases. CDR3 length: 17 residues. V shed 4 bases, J shed 2 bases, and the junction held 7 bases outside the gene matches. The germline V gene encodes CDR1 SGHDT and CDR2 YYEEEE. The CDR3 DNA is TGTGCCAGCAGCGCCGGGACTAGCGGATTTAACACCGGGGAGCTGTTTTTT. This codes for CASSAGTSGFNTGELFF. Based on the CDR3 plus reference TRBV5-6 and TRBJ2-2, the full variable domain is DAGVTQSPTHLIKTRGQQVTLRCSPKSGHDTVSWYQQALGQGPQFIFQYYEEEERQRGNFPDRFSGHQFPNYSSELNVNALLLGDSALYLCASSAGTSGFNTGELFFGEGSRLTVL.

The CDR3 protein is CAGPLKGQHSYEQYV. The CDR3 nucleotides are TGTGCCGGACCACTGAAAGGGCAGCACTCCTACGAGCAGTACGTC. The V call is TRBV6-6, the J call TRBJ2-7; D gene uncertain. V lost 11 bases to trimming and J lost 0 bases, with 20 bases between them. CDR3 length: 15 amino acids. Per the germline V gene, CDR1 is MNHNY and CDR2 is SVGAGI (reference sequence).

The gene calls are TRBV7-2 and TRBJ2-5, with 9 bases that match TRBD2. The CDR3 is made up of 13 amino acids. V trimming: 7 bases; J trimming: 5 bases; junction bases outside the gene matches: 5. The germline V gene encodes CDR1 SGHTA and CDR2 FQGNSA. In DNA, the CDR3 is TGTGCCAGCAACAGCGGGAGGCGGGAGACCCAGTACTTC. Protein product: CASNSGRRETQYF.

The chain employs TRBV10-3 and TRBJ1-5; possibly TRBD1 for D (6 bases). CDR3 length equals 15 residues. Trimming left V 3 bases short and J 7 bases short, with 16 bases between. Per germline, CDR1 ENHRY and CDR2 SYGVKD. CDR3 sequence: CAISEGGGGNQPQHF. The CDR3 nucleotides read TGTGCCATCAGTGAAGGGGGAGGAGGGAACCAGCCCCAGCATTTT.

This clone was seen more than once but under ten times. This chain joins TRBV30 and TRBJ1-5; no clear D gene. V was pared by 2 bases and J by 7 bases, with 12 bases between. Germline V lookup: CDR1 GTSNPN, CDR2 SVGIG (reference sequence). CDR3 length: 13 residues. The CDR3 loop reads CAWSPQAGQPQHF. The CDR3 DNA reads as TGTGCCTGGAGTCCCCAAGCGGGACAGCCCCAGCATTTT.

The chain uses TRBV27 and TRBJ2-1, with 8 bases matching TRBD2. CDR1 is MNHEY, CDR2 SMNVEV, per germline (reference sequence). J lost 1 base, V lost 5 bases, and 4 bases had no gene match. The CDR3 has 15 residues. CDR3 DNA: TGTGCCAGCAGTGCAGCGGGAGCGTCCTACAATGAGCAGTTCTTC. It codes for CASSAAGASYNEQFF.

J is TRBJ2-2 and V is TRBV9, with D perhaps TRBD1 (6 bases). This CDR3 spans 13 amino acids. In germline, CDR1 is SGDLS, CDR2 YYNGEE. Trimming shortened V by 6 bases and J by 5 bases, and 11 bases separated the two germline ends. CDR3: CASTGERTGELFF. The CDR3 bases are TGTGCCAGCACAGGGGAACGGACCGGGGAGCTGTTTTTT.

The rearrangement joins TRBV9 to TRBJ2-2; 8 bases match TRBD1. V shed 4 bases, J shed 4 bases, and the junction held 9 bases outside the gene matches. Germline CDR1 is SGDLS and CDR2 is YYNGEE. This CDR3 contains 16 residues. The CDR3 reads CASSPRTGSTTGELFF. The DNA of the CDR3 is TGTGCCAGCAGCCCTAGGACAGGGAGTACCACCGGGGAGCTGTTTTTT.

The chain recombines TRBV7-2 with TRBJ1-5, with D uncertain. Trimming stripped 0 bases from V and 9 bases from J, with 6 bases between. The CDR3 is 12 amino acids. Germline values: CDR1 SGHTA, CDR2 FQGNSA. The CDR3 DNA sequence: TGTGCCAGCAGCTTAGCGGGCGGGCCCCAGCATTTT. Encoded protein: CASSLAGGPQHF.

The CDR3 DNA follows: TGCGCCAGCAGCTTTTCTGTCGGGGCCAACGTCCTGACTTTC. Protein product: CASSFSVGANVLTF. The J gene is TRBJ2-6, the V gene TRBV5-1; D is ambiguous. From germline, CDR1 is SGHRS and CDR2 YFSETQ. The length of the CDR3 is 14 residues. With 2 bases removed from V and 4 bases from J, the gap between germline ends came to 7 bases.

This chain links TRBV2 with TRBJ2-3; D unclear. V was clipped by 6 bases and J by 2 bases, with 6 bases between them. The CDR3 is made up of 12 amino acids. CDR1 is SNHLY and CDR2 is FYNNEI in the germline V gene. The DNA for the CDR3 is TGTGCCAGCAGCCCCAACACAGATACGCAGTATTTT. Translating gives CASSPNTDTQYF.

This clone occurred once. The chain is built from TRBV18 and TRBJ2-5; D unresolved. The ends were cut back, 0 bases at V and 3 bases at J, with 14 bases in the middle. Germline assignment: CDR1 KGHSH and CDR2 LQKENI. There are 16 residues in the CDR3. In DNA form, the CDR3 reads TGTGCCAGCTCACCACCAGGCACGGCGAGCAAAGAGACCCAGTACTTC. Translation gives CASSPPGTASKETQYF.

V gene TRBV7-9 combines with J gene TRBJ2-5; TRBD2 agrees at 8 bases. CDR3 length equals 14 residues. Germline V CDR1 and CDR2: SEHNR, FQNEAQ (reference sequence). With 2 bases clipped from V and 3 bases from J, the junction kept 2 bases outside the gene matches. DNA of the CDR3: TGTGCCAGCAGCTTAACACTAGCGGAAGAGACCCAGTACTTC. Its translation: CASSLTLAEETQYF.